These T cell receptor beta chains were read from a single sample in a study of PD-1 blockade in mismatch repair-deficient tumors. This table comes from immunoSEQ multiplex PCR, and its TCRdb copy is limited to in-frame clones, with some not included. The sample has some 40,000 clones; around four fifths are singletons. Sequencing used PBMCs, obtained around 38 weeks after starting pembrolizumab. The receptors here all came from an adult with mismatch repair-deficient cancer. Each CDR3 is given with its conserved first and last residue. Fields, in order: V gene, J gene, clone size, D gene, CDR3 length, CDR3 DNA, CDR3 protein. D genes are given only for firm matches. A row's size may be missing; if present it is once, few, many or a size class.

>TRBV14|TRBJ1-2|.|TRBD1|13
TGTGCCAGCAGCCAAGGGACAGGCTATGGCTACACCTTC
CASSQGTGYGYTF
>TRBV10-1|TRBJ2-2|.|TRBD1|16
TGCGCCAGCAGTGACTCCCGGGACAGGCTCACCGGGGAGCTGTTTTTT
CASSDSRDRLTGELFF
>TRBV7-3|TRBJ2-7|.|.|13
TGTGCCAGCAGCTTAGGAGACTCCTACGAGCAGTACTTC
CASSLGDSYEQYF
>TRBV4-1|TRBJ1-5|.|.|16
TGCGCCAGCAGCCAAGATTTGGTAGATAGCAATCAGCCCCAGCATTTT
CASSQDLVDSNQPQHF
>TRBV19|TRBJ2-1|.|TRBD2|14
TGTGCCAGTAGTATAGTGGGAGGGGTAAATGAGCAGTTCTTC
CASSIVGGVNEQFF
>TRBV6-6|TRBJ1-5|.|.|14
TGTGCCAGCAGTTACTTAGATAGCAATCAGCCCCAGCATTTT
CASSYLDSNQPQHF
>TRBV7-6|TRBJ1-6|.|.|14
TGTGCCAGCAGCCTTTGGGCCGGACAATCACCCCTCCACTTT
CASSLWAGQSPLHF
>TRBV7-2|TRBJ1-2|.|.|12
TGTGCCAGCAGCTATAGTAACTATGGCTACACCTTC
CASSYSNYGYTF
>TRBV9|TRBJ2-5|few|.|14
TGTGCCAGCAGCGTAGGAGGGTACCAAGAGACCCAGTACTTC
CASSVGGYQETQYF
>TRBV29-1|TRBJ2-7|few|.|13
TGCAGCGTTCGAATTATAGACAGTTACGAGCAGTACTTC
CSVRIIDSYEQYF
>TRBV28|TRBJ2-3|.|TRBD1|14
TGTGCCAGCATTACGCAGGGGGGCACAGATACGCAGTATTTT
CASITQGGTDTQYF
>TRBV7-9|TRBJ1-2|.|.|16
TGTGCCAGCAGCCCACCGTTTGTGGCAGGTTACTATGGCTACACCTTC
CASSPPFVAGYYGYTF
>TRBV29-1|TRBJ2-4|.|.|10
TGCAGCGTGGGGAGAAACATTCAGTACTTC
CSVGRNIQYF
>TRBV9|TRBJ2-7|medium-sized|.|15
TGTGCCAGCAGTGAAGGGGGGGAGTACACCCACGAGCAGTACTTC
CASSEGGEYTHEQYF
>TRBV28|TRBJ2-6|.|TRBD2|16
TGTGCCAGCAGTCCGGGGGGACCCTCTGGGGCCAACGTCCTGACTTTC
CASSPGGPSGANVLTF
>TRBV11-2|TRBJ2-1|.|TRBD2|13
TGTGCCAGCAGCTTGGGACTAGCATACGAGCAGTTCTTC
CASSLGLAYEQFF
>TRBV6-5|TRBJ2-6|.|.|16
TGTGCCAGCAGTTACTCGACAGGCTCTGGGGCCAACGTCCTGACTTTC
CASSYSTGSGANVLTF
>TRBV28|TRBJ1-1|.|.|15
TGTGCCAGCAGTACTTACAGGTGGGGGAACACTGAAGCTTTCTTT
CASSTYRWGNTEAFF
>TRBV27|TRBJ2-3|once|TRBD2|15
TGTGCCAGCAGTTTGAAGACTAGCGTGCCAGATACGCAGTATTTT
CASSLKTSVPDTQYF
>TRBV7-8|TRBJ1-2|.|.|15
TGTGCCAGCAGCTTAGGTCCGGTAGGGGGGGATGGCTACACCTTC
CASSLGPVGGDGYTF
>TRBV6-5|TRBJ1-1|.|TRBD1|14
TGTGCCAGCAGTTACGACAGGGTCGCCACTGAAGCTTTCTTT
CASSYDRVATEAFF
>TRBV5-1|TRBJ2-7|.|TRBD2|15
TGCGCCAGCAGCTTCTCTGGGGGAGGGACCTACGAGCAGTACTTC
CASSFSGGGTYEQYF
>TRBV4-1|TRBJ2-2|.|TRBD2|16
TGCGCCAGCAGAAGGGGCGGGAGGGGAGCCACCGGGGAGCTGTTTTTT
CASRRGGRGATGELFF
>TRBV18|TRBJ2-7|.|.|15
TGTGCCAGCTCACCTCTCCGAAACCTAGGCTACGAGCAGTACTTC
CASSPLRNLGYEQYF
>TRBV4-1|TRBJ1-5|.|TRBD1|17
TGCGCCAGCAGCCAAGATAGGTCAGGGGGTGGGAGTCAGCCCCAGCATTTT
CASSQDRSGGGSQPQHF
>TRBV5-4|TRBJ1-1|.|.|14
TGTGCCAGCAGCTTATGGGGGGGCAACGCTGAAGCTTTCTTT
CASSLWGGNAEAFF
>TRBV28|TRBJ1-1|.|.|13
TGTGCCAGTTGGACAGCCATGAACACTGAAGCTTTCTTT
CASWTAMNTEAFF
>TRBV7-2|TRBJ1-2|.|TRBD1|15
TGTGCCAGCAGCTCCCGGACAGGGAGCGGCTATGGCTACACCTTC
CASSSRTGSGYGYTF
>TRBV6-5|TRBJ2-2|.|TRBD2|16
TGTGCCAGCAGTTTTTTAGCGGGAGTAAGGACCGGGGAGCTGTTTTTT
CASSFLAGVRTGELFF
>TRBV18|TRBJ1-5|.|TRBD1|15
TGTGCCAGCTCACTCGGGACAGGGCTAGAAGGGGGCCAGCATTTT
CASSLGTGLEGGQHF
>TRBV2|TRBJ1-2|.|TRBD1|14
TGTGCCAGCAGTGCGGGACAGCTATCCTTCGGCTACACCTTC
CASSAGQLSFGYTF
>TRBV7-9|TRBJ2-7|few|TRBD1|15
TGTGCCAGCAGCGGTAGGGGACAGCCTCCCTACGAGCAGTACTTC
CASSGRGQPPYEQYF
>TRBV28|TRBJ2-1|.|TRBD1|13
TGTGCCAGCACCCACAGGGGGCTCAATGAGCAGTTCTTC
CASTHRGLNEQFF
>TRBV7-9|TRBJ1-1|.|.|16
TGTGCCAGCATTGATCGTCAGGGGCCCGGTAACACTGAAGCTTTCTTT
CASIDRQGPGNTEAFF